This T cell receptor beta chain was sequenced in a study of cytomegalovirus exposure and HLA in healthy donors. Profiled with immunoSEQ multiplex PCR; TCRdb holds only in-frame clones, not every one. This sample carries 100,000 to 150,000 clones, more than 70% of them seen once, and the ten largest clones take over 4%. The validation cohort, a group of 130 or so subjects, included the donors and was separate from the approximately 670-subject first cohort. CDR1 and CDR2 (germline): SGHRS, YFSETQ. V lost 4 bases and J 3 bases, leaving 17 bases between the germline ends. CDR3 length: 15 residues. This chain uses TRBV5-1 with TRBJ2-7; TRBD1 might be the D (5 bases). Sequenced sample: PBMCs. This receptor was obtained from a man between 18 and 29 years old in good health and CMV-seronegative. The CDR3 loop is CASSPLQGRDYEQYF. CDR3 DNA sequence: TGCGCCAGCAGCCCCTTGCAGGGCAGGGACTACGAGCAGTACTTC.